The rows below give T cell receptor beta chains drawn from one sample of a study of T cells after yellow fever vaccination. TCRdb re-called the 5' RACE reads through MiXCR, storing one row per CDR3 protein. Altogether hundreds of thousands of distinct CDR3 sequences are present, around 12% being singletons, with the ten largest covering 15%. Material: PBMCs, obtained on the day of the yellow fever booster vaccination. The origin of the receptors is a man under 40 who received the YFV17D yellow fever vaccine. Both conserved end residues are part of each CDR3. A D gene is named only where the DNA matches it firmly. Clone size appears in some rows only: once, few, many, or a class for an expanded clone.

clone size: -; D gene: TRBD2; CDR3 length: 15; J gene: TRBJ2-1; V gene: TRBV7-8; CDR3 DNA: TGTGCCAGCAGCTTACGAACTAGCGGGAGTCGTGAGCAGTTCTTC; CDR3 protein: CASSLRTSGSREQFF
clone size: -; D gene: -; CDR3 length: 15; J gene: TRBJ2-7; V gene: TRBV9; CDR3 DNA: TGTGCCAGCAGCGCTGGGATGGGACCTTATAACGAGCAGTACTTC; CDR3 protein: CASSAGMGPYNEQYF
clone size: many; D gene: TRBD2; CDR3 length: 15; J gene: TRBJ2-1; V gene: TRBV29-1; CDR3 DNA: TGCAGCGTTTGGACTGCTCGGGACTATCTTAATGAGCAGTTCTTC; CDR3 protein: CSVWTARDYLNEQFF
clone size: few; D gene: -; CDR3 length: 15; J gene: TRBJ2-5; V gene: TRBV10-3; CDR3 DNA: TGTGCCATCAGTCCCGGGACAAAAAATGTGGAGACCCAGTACTTC; CDR3 protein: CAISPGTKNVETQYF
clone size: few; D gene: -; CDR3 length: 17; J gene: TRBJ2-1; V gene: TRBV7-3; CDR3 DNA: TGTGCCAGCAGCTTACGTTGGGGTATGGTGGGTTACAATGAGCAGTTCTTC; CDR3 protein: CASSLRWGMVGYNEQFF
clone size: few; D gene: -; CDR3 length: 13; J gene: TRBJ2-1; V gene: TRBV29-1; CDR3 DNA: TGCAGTTCGGGGAGGGGGCAACGGAATGAGCAGTTCTTC; CDR3 protein: CSSGRGQRNEQFF
clone size: many; D gene: -; CDR3 length: 16; J gene: TRBJ2-5; V gene: TRBV4-2; CDR3 DNA: TGTGCCAGCAGCCAAGAGAGAGCGGGTCATAGGGAGACCCAGTACTTC; CDR3 protein: CASSQERAGHRETQYF
clone size: -; D gene: -; CDR3 length: 17; J gene: TRBJ1-1; V gene: TRBV6-5; CDR3 DNA: TGTGCCAGCAGTTACTTTACGTCGGGCAGAACGAACACTGAAGCTTTCTTT; CDR3 protein: CASSYFTSGRTNTEAFF
clone size: -; D gene: -; CDR3 length: 14; J gene: TRBJ2-7; V gene: TRBV10-2; CDR3 DNA: TGCGCCAGCAAGGACCAGGTGATGGCCTACGAGCAGTACTTC; CDR3 protein: CASKDQVMAYEQYF
clone size: -; D gene: -; CDR3 length: 12; J gene: TRBJ2-7; V gene: TRBV29-1; CDR3 DNA: TGCAGCGTTGAAGTCAGGGTCTACGAGCAGTACTTC; CDR3 protein: CSVEVRVYEQYF
clone size: few; D gene: TRBD2; CDR3 length: 14; J gene: TRBJ2-7; V gene: TRBV6-5; CDR3 DNA: TGTGCCACGACCGTGGGGGGTAGCGGGTACGAGCAGTACTTC; CDR3 protein: CATTVGGSGYEQYF
clone size: few; D gene: -; CDR3 length: 15; J gene: TRBJ1-1; V gene: TRBV5-1; CDR3 DNA: TGCGCCAGCAGCTTGGGACAGGAGGAACAGGCTGAAGCTTTCTTT; CDR3 protein: CASSLGQEEQAEAFF
clone size: -; D gene: -; CDR3 length: 13; J gene: TRBJ2-5; V gene: TRBV7-8; CDR3 DNA: TGTGCCAGCAGCTTACTAGCGCCTACGGGCCCCTACTTC; CDR3 protein: CASSLLAPTGPYF
clone size: -; D gene: -; CDR3 length: 11; J gene: TRBJ2-7; V gene: TRBV12-3/TRBV12-4; CDR3 DNA: TGTGCCAGCCTGTGGGACTACGAGCAGTACTTC; CDR3 protein: CASLWDYEQYF
clone size: -; D gene: TRBD1; CDR3 length: 15; J gene: TRBJ1-4; V gene: TRBV12-3/TRBV12-4; CDR3 DNA: TGTGCCAGCAGACCTACAGGGGGGGTAAATGAAAAACTGTTTTTT; CDR3 protein: CASRPTGGVNEKLFF
clone size: few; D gene: -; CDR3 length: 15; J gene: TRBJ2-3; V gene: TRBV5-1; CDR3 DNA: TGCGCCAGCAGCTTTTACGGCGCCCCCACAGATACGCAGTATTTT; CDR3 protein: CASSFYGAPTDTQYF
clone size: -; D gene: -; CDR3 length: 15; J gene: TRBJ2-5; V gene: TRBV5-1; CDR3 DNA: TGCGCCAGCAGTCCTATGGGCACGTCCCAAGAGACCCAGTACTTC; CDR3 protein: CASSPMGTSQETQYF
clone size: few; D gene: -; CDR3 length: 14; J gene: TRBJ2-1; V gene: TRBV14; CDR3 DNA: TGTGCCAGCAGCCAAGATGGTAGGGGCGATGAGCAGTTCTTC; CDR3 protein: CASSQDGRGDEQFF
clone size: -; D gene: TRBD1; CDR3 length: 14; J gene: TRBJ2-5; V gene: TRBV20-1; CDR3 DNA: TGCAGTGCTAGGTACAGGGGGCGATATGAGACCCAGTACTTC; CDR3 protein: CSARYRGRYETQYF
clone size: -; D gene: -; CDR3 length: 15; J gene: TRBJ2-7; V gene: TRBV13; CDR3 DNA: TGTGCCAGCAGCTTAGGGGGGGGCCTCAGCCTCGAGCAGTACTTC; CDR3 protein: CASSLGGGLSLEQYF
clone size: few; D gene: TRBD2; CDR3 length: 14; J gene: TRBJ2-1; V gene: TRBV29-1; CDR3 DNA: TGCAGCGTTGACGGGACTAGCCTCCCCAATGAGCAGTTCTTC; CDR3 protein: CSVDGTSLPNEQFF
clone size: -; D gene: -; CDR3 length: 14; J gene: TRBJ1-5; V gene: TRBV2; CDR3 DNA: TGTGCCTGTTCCCCAGGGACGACCAGGCAGCCCCAGCATTTT; CDR3 protein: CACSPGTTRQPQHF
clone size: few; D gene: TRBD1; CDR3 length: 15; J gene: TRBJ2-7; V gene: TRBV28; CDR3 DNA: TGTGCCAGCCACGGATCAGGCAGGGGGACGGTTGAGCAGTACTTC; CDR3 protein: CASHGSGRGTVEQYF
clone size: -; D gene: -; CDR3 length: 15; J gene: TRBJ2-5; V gene: TRBV9; CDR3 DNA: TGTGCCAGCAGCTCACTCACCGGGGGCCAAGAGACCCAGTACTTC; CDR3 protein: CASSSLTGGQETQYF
clone size: -; D gene: TRBD2; CDR3 length: 14; J gene: TRBJ2-1; V gene: TRBV20-1; CDR3 DNA: TGCAGTGCCCAAGGACTAGCGGGATGGGATGAGCAGTTCTTC; CDR3 protein: CSAQGLAGWDEQFF
clone size: many; D gene: TRBD2; CDR3 length: 15; J gene: TRBJ2-3; V gene: TRBV3-1; CDR3 DNA: TGTGCCAGCAGCCAAGATCGGCGGGAGTGGGATACGCAGTATTTT; CDR3 protein: CASSQDRREWDTQYF
clone size: many; D gene: -; CDR3 length: 15; J gene: TRBJ2-2; V gene: TRBV6-2/TRBV6-3; CDR3 DNA: TGTGCCACCGGACCCACGGCGGAGAACACCGGGGAGCTGTTTTTT; CDR3 protein: CATGPTAENTGELFF
clone size: few; D gene: -; CDR3 length: 12; J gene: TRBJ1-5; V gene: TRBV12-3/TRBV12-4; CDR3 DNA: TGTGCCAGCAGTTGGGGGGGAAGGCCCCAGCATTTT; CDR3 protein: CASSWGGRPQHF
clone size: many; D gene: TRBD1; CDR3 length: 16; J gene: TRBJ2-3; V gene: TRBV15; CDR3 DNA: TGTGCCACCAGCAGAGTCCCGGGACAGGGCGCAGATACGCAGTATTTT; CDR3 protein: CATSRVPGQGADTQYF
clone size: -; D gene: -; CDR3 length: 15; J gene: TRBJ2-7; V gene: TRBV20-1; CDR3 DNA: TGCAGTGCTAGAGATTTAAGAGTCTCGTCCTACGAGCAGTACTTC; CDR3 protein: CSARDLRVSSYEQYF
clone size: few; D gene: TRBD2; CDR3 length: 17; J gene: TRBJ2-2; V gene: TRBV6-2/TRBV6-3; CDR3 DNA: TGTGCCAGCAGTTTCATGGCGACTAGCGGGGACACCGGGGAGCTGTTTTTT; CDR3 protein: CASSFMATSGDTGELFF
clone size: many; D gene: -; CDR3 length: 16; J gene: TRBJ2-1; V gene: TRBV7-2; CDR3 DNA: TGTGCCAGCAGCTTATTCAGTAAGGGGATTTACAATGAGCAGTTCTTC; CDR3 protein: CASSLFSKGIYNEQFF
clone size: -; D gene: TRBD1; CDR3 length: 15; J gene: TRBJ2-3; V gene: TRBV7-9; CDR3 DNA: TGTGCCAGCAGCTTAATTGGGACAGGCACAGATACGCAGTATTTT; CDR3 protein: CASSLIGTGTDTQYF